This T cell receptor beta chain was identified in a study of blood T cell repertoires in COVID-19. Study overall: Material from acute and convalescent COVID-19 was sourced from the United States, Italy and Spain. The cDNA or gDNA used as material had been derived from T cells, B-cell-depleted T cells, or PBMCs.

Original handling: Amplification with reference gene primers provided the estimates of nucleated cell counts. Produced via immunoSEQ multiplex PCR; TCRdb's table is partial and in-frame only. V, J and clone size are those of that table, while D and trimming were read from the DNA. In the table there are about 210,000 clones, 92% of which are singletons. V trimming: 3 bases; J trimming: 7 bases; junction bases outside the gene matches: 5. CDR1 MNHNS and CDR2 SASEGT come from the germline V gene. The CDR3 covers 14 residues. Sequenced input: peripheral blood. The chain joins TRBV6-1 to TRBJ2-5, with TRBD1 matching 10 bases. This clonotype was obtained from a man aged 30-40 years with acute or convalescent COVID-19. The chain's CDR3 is CASSEGQGRGTQYF. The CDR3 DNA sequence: TGTGCCAGCAGTGAGGGACAGGGGCGGGGGACCCAGTACTTC.